The T cell receptor beta chain under discussion was sequenced for a study of blood T cell repertoires in COVID-19. Looking at the study overall: There were acute and convalescent COVID-19 samples, and they came from the United States, Italy and Spain. Nucleic acid was either cDNA or gDNA, and it came from T cells, B-cell-depleted T cells, or PBMCs.

CDR1 MNHEY and CDR2 SVGAGI come from the germline V gene. The CDR3 covers 15 residues. Trimming removed 3 bases at V and 3 bases at J, with 14 bases between. As handled by the study authors: From reference gene primer amplification, estimates of nucleated cell counts were derived. The method was immunoSEQ multiplex PCR; TCRdb's version includes in-frame clones alone and lacks a portion of them. Clone size and the V and J calls come from that table; the DNA yielded D and trimming. The profile shows around 120,000 clones, 80% to 90% of them singletons. The clonotype comes from a human donor in a cohort sampled during active COVID-19. The chain recombines TRBV6-5 with TRBJ2-5; D might be TRBD1 (6 bases). The material sequenced was peripheral blood. The CDR3 loop is CASSYSSAGEETQYF. CDR3 DNA sequence: TGTGCCAGCAGTTATAGTTCGGCAGGGGAAGAGACCCAGTACTTC.